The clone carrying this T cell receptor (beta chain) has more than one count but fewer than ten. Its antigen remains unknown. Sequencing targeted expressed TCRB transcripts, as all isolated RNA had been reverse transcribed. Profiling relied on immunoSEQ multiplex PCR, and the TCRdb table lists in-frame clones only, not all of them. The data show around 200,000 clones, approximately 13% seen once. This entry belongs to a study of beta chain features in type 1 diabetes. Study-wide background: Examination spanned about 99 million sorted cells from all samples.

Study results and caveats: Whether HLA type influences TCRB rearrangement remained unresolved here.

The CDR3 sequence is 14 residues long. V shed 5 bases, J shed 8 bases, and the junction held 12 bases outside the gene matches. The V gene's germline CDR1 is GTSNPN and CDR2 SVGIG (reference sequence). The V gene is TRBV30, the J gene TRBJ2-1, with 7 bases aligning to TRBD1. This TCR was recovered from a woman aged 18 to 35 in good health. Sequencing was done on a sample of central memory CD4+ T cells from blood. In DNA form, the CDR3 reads TGTGCCTGGTCCGGGACAGCTATTTCCCATGAGCAGTTCTTC. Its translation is CAWSGTAISHEQFF. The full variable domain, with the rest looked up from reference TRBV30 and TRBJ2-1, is SQTIHQWPATLVQPVGSPLSLECTVEGTSNPNLYWYRQAAGRGLQLLFYSVGIGQISSEVPQNLSASRPQDRQFILSSKKLLLSDSGFYLCAWSGTAISHEQFFGPGTRLTVL.